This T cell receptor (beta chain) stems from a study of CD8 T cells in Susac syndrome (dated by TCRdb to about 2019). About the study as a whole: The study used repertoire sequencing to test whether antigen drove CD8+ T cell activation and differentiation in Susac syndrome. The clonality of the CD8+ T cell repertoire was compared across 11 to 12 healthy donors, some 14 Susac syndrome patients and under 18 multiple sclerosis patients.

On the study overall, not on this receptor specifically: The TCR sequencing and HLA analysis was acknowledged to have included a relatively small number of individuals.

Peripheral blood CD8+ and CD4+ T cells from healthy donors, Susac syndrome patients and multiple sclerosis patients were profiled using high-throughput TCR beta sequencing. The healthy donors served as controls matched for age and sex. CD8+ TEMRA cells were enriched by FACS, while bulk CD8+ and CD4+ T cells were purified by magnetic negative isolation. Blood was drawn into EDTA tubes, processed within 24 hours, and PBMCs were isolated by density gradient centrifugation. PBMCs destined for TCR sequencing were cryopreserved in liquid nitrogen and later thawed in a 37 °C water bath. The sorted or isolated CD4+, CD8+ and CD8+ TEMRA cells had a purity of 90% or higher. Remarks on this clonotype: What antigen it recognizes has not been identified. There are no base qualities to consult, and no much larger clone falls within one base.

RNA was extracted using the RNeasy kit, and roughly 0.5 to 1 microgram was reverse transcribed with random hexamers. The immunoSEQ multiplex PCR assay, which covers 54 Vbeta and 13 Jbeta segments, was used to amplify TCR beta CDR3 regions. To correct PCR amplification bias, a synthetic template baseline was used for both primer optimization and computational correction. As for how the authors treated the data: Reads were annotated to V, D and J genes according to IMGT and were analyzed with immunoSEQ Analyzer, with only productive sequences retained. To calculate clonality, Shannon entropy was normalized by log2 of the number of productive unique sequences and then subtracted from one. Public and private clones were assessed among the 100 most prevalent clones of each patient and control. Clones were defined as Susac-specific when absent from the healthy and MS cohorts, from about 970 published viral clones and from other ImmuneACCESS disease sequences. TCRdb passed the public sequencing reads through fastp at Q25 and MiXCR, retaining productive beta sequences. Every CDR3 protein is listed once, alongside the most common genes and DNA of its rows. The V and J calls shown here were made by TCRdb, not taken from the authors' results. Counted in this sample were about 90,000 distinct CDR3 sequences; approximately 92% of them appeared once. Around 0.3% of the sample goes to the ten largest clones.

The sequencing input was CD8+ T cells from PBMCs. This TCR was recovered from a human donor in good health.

The nucleotide sequence is given as TGTGCCAGCTCGTTGACGGAGGACGAGCAGTACTTC. It is translated as CASSLTEDEQYF. The rearranged segments are TRBV7-9 and TRBJ2-7, with a tentative D gene TRBD2 over 5 matching bases. Including cysteine and phenylalanine, the CDR3 has 12 amino acids. Left in the record is the CDR3 DNA by itself, 36 bases read in frame from the first base. The CDR1 and CDR2 encoded by the germline V gene (reference sequence) are SEHNR and FQNEAQ. V loses 8 bases of germline sequence and J loses 5 bases, and the interval between the two ends is 13 bases.